The text below deals with one TCR beta chain. Seattle patients were enrolled during active infection and followed longitudinally. Losses at the gene ends were 7 bases for V and 6 bases for J; bases not matched to a gene: 6. The CDR3 covers 13 residues. Germline loops: CDR1 MNHEY, CDR2 SVGAGI. The data derive from a study of blood T cell repertoires in COVID-19. For the study at large: Material from acute and convalescent COVID-19 was sourced from the United States, Italy and Spain. From T cells, B-cell-depleted T cells, or PBMCs came the material, which was cDNA or gDNA.

Original data processing: Amplifying reference gene primers gave estimates of nucleated cell counts. The data were produced by immunoSEQ multiplex PCR, yet TCRdb's version contains in-frame clones alone and is incomplete. V, J and clone size are taken as reported in that table, and D and trimming were inferred from the DNA itself. The sample holds under 95,000 clones, about 85% seen once. This clonotype was sampled from a woman of 80 years or more with COVID-19, enrolled during active disease. V usage is TRBV6-5 and J usage is TRBJ2-1, with 7 bases aligning to TRBD2. The sequencing input was peripheral blood. In nucleotides, the CDR3 is TGTGCCAGCATGGGGAGGGCGGCCAATGAGCAGTTCTTC. This codes for CASMGRAANEQFF.